Presented here are 21 T cell receptor beta chains from one specimen sequenced in a study of blood T cell repertoires in COVID-19. The assay was immunoSEQ multiplex PCR, and TCRdb's table has in-frame clones only and misses some. This table has about 220,000 clones, just over 85% appearing once. Sequences were obtained from PBMCs or T cells enriched from blood (not recorded which). The receptor source for this set is a woman aged 45-59 years with acute COVID-19.

The chain is built from TRBV30 and TRBJ2-2, with a possible D match to TRBD1 (6 bases). The CDR3 has 15 residues. Germline-derived CDR1 and CDR2 are GTSNPN and SVGIG (reference sequence). V gave up 4 bases and J gave up 2 bases, with 14 bases separating them. In DNA, the CDR3 is TGTGCCTGGAACAGAGGGGGTGGTAACACCGGGGAGCTGTTTTTT. It encodes CAWNRGGGNTGELFF.

The rearrangement joins TRBV6-2 or TRBV6-3 to TRBJ2-3; 12 positions agree with TRBD2. With 6 bases clipped from V and 6 bases from J, the junction kept 10 bases outside the gene matches. The germline V gene has CDR1 MNHEY and CDR2 SVGEGT. CDR3 length: 16 amino acids. The CDR3 DNA sequence: TGTGCCAGCAGCGAAACCAGGACTAGCGGGATTGATACGCAGTATTTT. This gives the protein CASSETRTSGIDTQYF.

The J gene is TRBJ1-1, the V gene TRBV7-2, with 7 nucleotides matching TRBD1. CDR3 length: 15 amino acids. Germline V CDR1 and CDR2: SGHTA, FQGNSA. The trim removed 3 bases at V and 2 bases at J, leaving 6 bases unmatched. As DNA, the CDR3 is TGTGCCAGCAGCTTTAGACAGGGACCAAACACTGAAGCTTTCTTT. Amino acids: CASSFRQGPNTEAFF.

The CDR3 DNA reads as TGTGCCAGCAGCTTGACTCGTACCAATAATTCACCCCTCCACTTT. It translates to CASSLTRTNNSPLHF. The gene calls are TRBV5-8 and TRBJ1-6; D uncertain. CDR1 SGHTS and CDR2 YDEGEE come from the germline V gene. Trimming stripped 1 base from V and 5 bases from J, with 10 bases between. This CDR3 is 15 amino acids long.

This chain joins TRBV19 and TRBJ2-1, with 7 bases fitting TRBD2. V lost 1 base to trimming and J lost 6 bases; unmatched junction nucleotides: 9. The CDR3 totals 16 residues. Germline V gene data show CDR1 as LNHDA and CDR2 as SQIVND (reference sequence). CDR3 amino acids: CASSIGGAGAGNEQFF. In nucleotides, the CDR3 is TGTGCCAGTAGTATAGGAGGGGCGGGAGCCGGCAATGAGCAGTTCTTC.

The genes are TRBV29-1 and TRBJ2-7; 10 nucleotides match TRBD2. CDR3 length: 16 amino acids. With V trimmed by 3 bases and J by 0 bases, 8 bases remained unmatched. Germline CDR1 and CDR2: SQVTM and ANQGSEA. CDR3 in DNA: TGCAGCGTTGAGCTAGCGGGAGCCCCATACTCCTACGAGCAGTACTTC. Translation gives CSVELAGAPYSYEQYF.

This chain connects TRBV7-2 to TRBJ2-2; TRBD1 agrees at 10 bases. This CDR3 is 16 amino acids long. Unmatched junction bases numbered 10, after V lost 7 bases and J lost 5 bases. CDR1 and CDR2 (germline): SGHTA, FQGNSA. CDR3 in amino acids: CASTLQTGGVTGELFF. CDR3 DNA: TGTGCCAGCACCCTACAGACAGGGGGCGTGACCGGGGAGCTGTTTTTT.

The V gene is TRBV18, the J gene TRBJ2-5; a weak D match, TRBD1 (5 bases). The germline gives CDR1 KGHSH, CDR2 LQKENI. CDR3 length: 14 amino acids. V gave up 2 bases and J gave up 3 bases, with 10 bases separating them. The CDR3: CASSPAPGKETQYF. DNA of the CDR3: TGTGCCAGCTCACCAGCGCCAGGGAAAGAGACCCAGTACTTC.

CDR3 in amino acids: CASSLALAGGADTQYF. The CDR3 DNA sequence: TGTGCCAGCAGTTTAGCCCTAGCGGGAGGCGCAGATACGCAGTATTTT. The genes are TRBV27 and TRBJ2-3; 11 positions match TRBD2. Trimming at V came to 2 bases and at J to 4 bases, leaving 5 bases not matched to a gene. The CDR3 sequence is 16 residues long. Germline-derived CDR1 and CDR2 are MNHEY and SMNVEV (reference sequence).

This clone was observed a few times. The V call is TRBV28, the J call TRBJ1-3; TRBD1 agrees at 9 bases. Per germline, CDR1 MDHEN and CDR2 SYDVKM. The junction had 5 bases not matched to a gene; V was cut back by 1 base and J by 4 bases. There are 16 residues in the CDR3. CDR3 sequence: CASSLSDRGGGNTIYF. Written as DNA, the CDR3 is TGTGCCAGCAGTTTATCGGACAGGGGAGGCGGAAACACCATATATTTT.

This clone was seen a few times. This chain links TRBV28 with TRBJ1-3; D is unclear. Germline V gives CDR1 MDHEN, CDR2 SYDVKM. This CDR3 has 12 amino acids. V was cut by 2 bases and J by 9 bases, with 8 bases left in between. The CDR3 spells CASSLEVGTIYF. The CDR3 coding sequence is TGTGCCAGCAGTTTAGAGGTCGGCACCATATATTTT.

This clone was picked up one time. The junction does not match germline at one end; this may be a read error. The CDR3 DNA reads TGTGCCAGCAGGGAAGCGGGAGGGCCTGTCAATGAGCAGTTCTTC. This codes for CASREAGGPVNEQFF. The rearrangement links TRBV2 to TRBJ2-1; 10 nucleotides align to TRBD2. Germline-derived CDR1 and CDR2 are SNHLY and FYNNEI. CDR3 size: 15 residues.

In DNA form, the CDR3 reads TGTGCCAGCAGACAAGCGTCAGGGGGCGCTTCCTACAATGAGCAGTTCTTC. It translates to CASRQASGGASYNEQFF. This chain uses TRBV28 with TRBJ2-1, with 8 bases matching TRBD1. Losses at the gene ends were 6 bases for V and 1 base for J; bases not matched to a gene: 11. The length of the CDR3 is 17 residues. Germline CDR1 is MDHEN and CDR2 is SYDVKM.

The CDR3 DNA is TGTGCCTGGACGCGGGACTCCTACGAGCAGTACTTC. Translating it yields CAWTRDSYEQYF. The chain couples TRBV30 to TRBJ2-7; D possibly corresponds to TRBD2 (6 bases). CDR3 length: 12 amino acids. Germline loops: CDR1 GTSNPN, CDR2 SVGIG (reference sequence). Trimming shortened V by 4 bases and J by 0 bases, and 7 bases separated the two germline ends.

The CDR3 DNA follows: TGTGCCAGCAGCTTTCGGGGACTAGCGGGAGGACGCAAGTATTTT. The encoded protein is CASSFRGLAGGRKYF. The genes are TRBV11-2 and TRBJ2-3, with 15 nucleotides matching TRBD2. The germline CDR1 and CDR2 sequences are SGHAT and FQNNGV. Trimming at V came to 3 bases and at J to 13 bases, leaving 8 bases not matched to a gene. This CDR3 is built from 15 residues.

The rearrangement joins TRBV7-6 to TRBJ2-1; possible D gene TRBD1, 6 bases. Per the germline V gene, CDR1 is SGHVS and CDR2 is FNYEAQ. This CDR3 is 15 amino acids long. Trimming took 5 bases from V and 7 from J, leaving 18 bases between them. The DNA of the CDR3 is TGTGCCAGCAGCACCCACAGGGTATCGGGTAATGAGCAGTTCTTC. Its protein is CASSTHRVSGNEQFF. Combining the CDR3 with reference TRBV7-6 and TRBJ2-1 gives the whole variable domain GAGVSQSPRYKVTKRGQDVALRCDPISGHVSLYWYRQALGQGPEFLTYFNYEAQQDKSGLPNDRFSAERPEGSISTLTIQRTEQRDSAMYRCASSTHRVSGNEQFFGPGTRLTVL.

The chain employs TRBV6-5 and TRBJ2-1; TRBD2 might be the D (5 bases). V was trimmed by 7 bases and J by 1 base, leaving 14 bases between them. The CDR3 totals 15 residues. Germline V lookup: CDR1 MNHEY, CDR2 SVGAGI. CDR3 DNA sequence: TGTGCCAGCAAATTTGCTCGGACTTCCTACAATGAGCAGTTCTTC. It encodes CASKFARTSYNEQFF.

The V gene is TRBV3-1 (or the pseudogene TRBV3-2), the J gene TRBJ2-3, with D unresolved. This CDR3 is built from 16 residues. CDR1 and CDR2 from the germline V gene are LGHDT and YNNKEL (reference sequence). Trimming took off 1 base at V and 0 bases at J, with 11 bases between the two ends. DNA for the CDR3: TGTGCCAGCAGCCAAGGGCAAAGCGCAAGCACAGATACGCAGTATTTT. Translated: CASSQGQSASTDTQYF.

The genes are TRBV18 and TRBJ1-2; 8 nucleotides match TRBD1. The CDR3 loop spans 14 amino acids. V shed 8 bases and J 5 bases; nucleotides not matched to a gene: 10. Germline V gene sequence: CDR1 KGHSH, CDR2 LQKENI. The CDR3 coding sequence is TGTGCCAGCCCGACGACAGGGGAAGATTATGGCTACACCTTC. This gives the protein CASPTTGEDYGYTF.

This sequence joins TRBV10-3 and TRBJ1-6; D remains ambiguous. CDR1 and CDR2 (germline): ENHRY, SYGVKD. The CDR3 consists of 15 residues. The V end was cut by 6 bases, the J end by 0 bases, with 9 bases between. In DNA, the CDR3 is TGTGCCATCAGCCCGCTAAGCTCCTATAATTCACCCCTCCACTTT. Protein sequence: CAISPLSSYNSPLHF.

V and J are TRBV28 and TRBJ2-1, with TRBD2 as a possible D gene (6 bases). Trimming took 3 bases from V and 6 from J, leaving 12 bases between them. The CDR3 spans 14 residues. Germline CDR1 and CDR2: MDHEN and SYDVKM. The CDR3 DNA is TGTGCCAGCAGTTTCCAGCGGGCCTCCAATGAGCAGTTCTTC. Translation: CASSFQRASNEQFF.